Listed here are 4 T cell receptor beta chains from one sample, sequenced in a study of metastatic and nonmetastatic thyroid tumors. Ahead of thyroid surgery, no patient had received treatment of any kind. TCRdb re-clonotyped the PCR reads via MiXCR. The sample carries roughly 71,000 clones, less than 20% recorded once. Sequenced input: blood. These receptors all stem from a female donor with papillary thyroid cancer or a benign thyroid nodule (not recorded which). Some clones in this sample may be carry-over from other donors' samples.

This clone was detected many times. This sequence joins TRBV6-6 and TRBJ1-5; D remains unclear. CDR3 length: 18 amino acids. V lost 0 bases and J lost 0, with 15 bases in between. The germline gives CDR1 MNHNY, CDR2 SVGAGI (reference sequence). The CDR3 region is CASSYSARERYSNQPQHF. DNA of the CDR3: TGTGCCAGCAGTTACTCGGCTAGGGAGCGATATAGCAATCAGCCCCAGCATTTT.

This clone has more than one count but fewer than ten. V is TRBV28 and J is TRBJ1-2; 11 positions agree with TRBD1. This CDR3 spans 16 amino acids. The V gene's germline CDR1 is MDHEN and CDR2 SYDVKM. Trimming took 11 bases from V and 3 from J; bases not matched to a gene: 14. The CDR3 nucleotides are TGTGCCGTTCTGGACAGGGGGCGCTCCCCCTACTATGGCTACACCTTC. It specifies CAVLDRGRSPYYGYTF.

At least ten counts were recorded for this clone. Other DNA variants within this sample encode the same CDR3. The chain recombines TRBV6-1 with TRBJ2-1; possibly TRBD2 for D (5 bases). V lost 5 bases to trimming and J lost 0 bases, with 11 bases between them. This CDR3 has 15 residues. Germline CDR1 reads MNHNS; CDR2 reads SASEGT. The CDR3 is CASSTSGASYNEQFF. In DNA form, the CDR3 reads TGTGCCAGCAGTACCAGCGGAGCCTCCTACAATGAGCAGTTCTTC.

This clone was detected ten times or more. This sample also contains other DNA sequences that code for the same CDR3. The chain links TRBV3-1 to TRBJ2-7; 7 nucleotides line up with TRBD2. The CDR3 consists of 14 residues. Trimming took 5 bases from V and 2 from J; bases not matched to a gene: 6. Germline V gene lookup returns CDR1 LGHDT and CDR2 YNNKEL (reference sequence). This CDR3 is CASSGLAVTYEQYF. DNA for the CDR3: TGTGCCAGCAGCGGCCTAGCGGTAACCTACGAGCAGTACTTC.